This TCR beta chain was found in a study of shared clonotypes between healthy human individuals. Looking at the study overall: Three plates each covered CD4 naive and memory; CD8 naive two, CD8 memory one.

Some clones are missing from TCRdb's copy, which holds only in-frame ones; the method was immunoSEQ multiplex PCR. Counted here are about 2.2 million clones, around 93% occurring once; the ten biggest clones make up less than 2%. Terminally differentiated effector memory CD45RA+ cells were excluded by CCR7 positive selection of CD45RO-negative cells. The CDR3 is 15 amino acids. V was trimmed by 3 bases and J by 5 bases, leaving 16 bases between them. Germline V CDR1 and CDR2: SGDLS, YYNGEE. The chain joins TRBV9 to TRBJ2-3; maybe TRBD2 (6 bases). This clonotype originated in a man younger than 30 in good health. Some clones in this sample may be carry-over from other donors' samples. Sequenced: naive CD8+ T cells from PBMCs. Here the CDR3 reads CASSASRGGRDTQYF. CDR3 DNA sequence: TGTGCCAGCAGCGCAAGTCGGGGAGGAAGAGATACGCAGTATTTT.